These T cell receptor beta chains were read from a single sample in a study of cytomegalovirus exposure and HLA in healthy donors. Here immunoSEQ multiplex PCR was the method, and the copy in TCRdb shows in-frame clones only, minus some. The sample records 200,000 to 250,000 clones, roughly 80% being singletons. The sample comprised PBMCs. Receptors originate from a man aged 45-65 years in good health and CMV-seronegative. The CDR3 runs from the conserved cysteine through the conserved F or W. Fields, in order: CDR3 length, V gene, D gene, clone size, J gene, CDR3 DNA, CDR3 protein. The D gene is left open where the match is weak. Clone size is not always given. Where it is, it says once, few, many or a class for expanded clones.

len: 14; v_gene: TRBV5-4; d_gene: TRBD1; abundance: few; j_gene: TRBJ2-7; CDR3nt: TGTGCCAGCAGCACTGGACAGGGCTTTGGCGAGCAGTACTTC; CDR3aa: CASSTGQGFGEQYF
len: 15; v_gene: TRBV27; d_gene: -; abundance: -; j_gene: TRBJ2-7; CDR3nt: TGTGCCAGCAGTTTATCGGGAGTGTCTTTGTACGAGCAGTACTTC; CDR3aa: CASSLSGVSLYEQYF
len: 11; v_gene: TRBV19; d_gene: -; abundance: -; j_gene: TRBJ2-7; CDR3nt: TGTGCCAGTAGTAGAGCTTACGAGCAGTACTTC; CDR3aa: CASSRAYEQYF
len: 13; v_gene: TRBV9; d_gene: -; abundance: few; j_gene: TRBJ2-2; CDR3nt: TGTGCCAGCAGGAGGGGGTACACCGGGGAGCTGTTTTTT; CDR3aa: CASRRGYTGELFF
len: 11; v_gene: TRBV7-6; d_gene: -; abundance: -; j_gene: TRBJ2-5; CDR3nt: TGTGCCAGCAGGGCAGGGGAGACCCAGTACTTC; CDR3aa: CASRAGETQYF
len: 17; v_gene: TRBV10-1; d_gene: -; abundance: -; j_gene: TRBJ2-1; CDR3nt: TGCGCCAGCAGTGAGGGTTACGCCAGCGGTTCCTACAATGAGCAGTTCTTC; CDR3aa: CASSEGYASGSYNEQFF
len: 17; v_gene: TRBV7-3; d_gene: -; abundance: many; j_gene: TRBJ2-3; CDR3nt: TGTGCCAGCAGCTTAACGTTTCGGAGCGTAGGCACAGATACGCAGTATTTT; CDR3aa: CASSLTFRSVGTDTQYF
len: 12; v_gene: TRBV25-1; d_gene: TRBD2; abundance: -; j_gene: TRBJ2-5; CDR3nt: TGTGCCAGCAGTACTAGCGGGACGACCCAGTACTTC; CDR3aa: CASSTSGTTQYF
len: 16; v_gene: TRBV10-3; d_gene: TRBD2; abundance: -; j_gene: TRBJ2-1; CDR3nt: TGTGCCATCAGCTCGGGACTAGCGGGGGCGGGTGATGAGCAGTTCTTC; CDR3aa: CAISSGLAGAGDEQFF
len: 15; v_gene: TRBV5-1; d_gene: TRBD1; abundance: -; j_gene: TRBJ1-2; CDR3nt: TGCGCCAGCAGCCCGTGGGACAGGGCGGACTATGGCTACACCTTC; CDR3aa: CASSPWDRADYGYTF
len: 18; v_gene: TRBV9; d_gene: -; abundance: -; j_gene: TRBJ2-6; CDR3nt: TGTGCCAGCAGCGCCTCGGGACACCTCTCCTCTGGGGCCAACGTCCTGACTTTC; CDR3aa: CASSASGHLSSGANVLTF
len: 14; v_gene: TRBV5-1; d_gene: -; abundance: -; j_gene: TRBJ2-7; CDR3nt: TGCGCCAGCAGCTTGGCGGCGGGAAATTACGAGCAGTACTTC; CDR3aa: CASSLAAGNYEQYF
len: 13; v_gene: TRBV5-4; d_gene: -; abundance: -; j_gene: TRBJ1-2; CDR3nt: TGTGCCAGCAAGACGGGACAATCCTATGGCTACACCTTC; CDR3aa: CASKTGQSYGYTF
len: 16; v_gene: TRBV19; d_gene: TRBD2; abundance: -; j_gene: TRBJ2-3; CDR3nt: TGTGCCAGTAGTACGGGACTAGCGGGATACACAGATACGCAGTATTTT; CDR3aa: CASSTGLAGYTDTQYF
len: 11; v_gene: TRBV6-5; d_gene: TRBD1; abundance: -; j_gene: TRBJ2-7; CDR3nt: TGTGCCAGCAGTGACAGGGGGCGGCAGTACTTC; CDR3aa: CASSDRGRQYF
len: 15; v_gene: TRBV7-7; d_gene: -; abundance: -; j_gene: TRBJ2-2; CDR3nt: TGTGCCAGCAGCTTAGGCAGGGTCTACACCGGGGAGCTGTTTTTT; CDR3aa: CASSLGRVYTGELFF
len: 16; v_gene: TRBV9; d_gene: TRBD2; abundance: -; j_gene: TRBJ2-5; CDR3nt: TGTGCCAGCAGCGTGTCTAGCGGGACGGGACAAGAGACCCAGTACTTC; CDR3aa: CASSVSSGTGQETQYF
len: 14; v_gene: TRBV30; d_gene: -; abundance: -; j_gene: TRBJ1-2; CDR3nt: TGTGCCTGGTTCACAGGGCCGGTCTTCTATGGCTACACCTTC; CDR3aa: CAWFTGPVFYGYTF
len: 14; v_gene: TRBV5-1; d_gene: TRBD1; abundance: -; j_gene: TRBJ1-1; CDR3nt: TGCGCCAGCAGCTTGGACAGGGGAATCACTGAAGCTTTCTTT; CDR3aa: CASSLDRGITEAFF
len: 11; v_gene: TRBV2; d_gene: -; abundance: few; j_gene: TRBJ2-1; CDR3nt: TGTGCCAGCACAGGGTACAATGAGCAGTTCTTC; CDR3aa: CASTGYNEQFF
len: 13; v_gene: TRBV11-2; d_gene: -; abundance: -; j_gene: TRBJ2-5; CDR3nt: TGTGCCAGCAGCCCCAGGGTTGGGGAGACCCAGTACTTC; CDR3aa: CASSPRVGETQYF
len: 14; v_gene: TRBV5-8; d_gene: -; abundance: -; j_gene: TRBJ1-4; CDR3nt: TGTGCCAGCACCCAGAGCGCAACTAATGAAAAACTGTTTTTT; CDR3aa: CASTQSATNEKLFF
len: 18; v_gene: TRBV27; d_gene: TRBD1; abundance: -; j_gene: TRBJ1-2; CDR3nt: TGTGCCAGCAGTTTATACACCACCCCGGGACAGGGGGGAGGCGGCTACACCTTC; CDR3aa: CASSLYTTPGQGGGGYTF
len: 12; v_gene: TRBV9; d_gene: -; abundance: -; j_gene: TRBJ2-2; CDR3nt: TGTGCCAGCAGCGTAAATCTCCGGGAGCTGTTTTTT; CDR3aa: CASSVNLRELFF
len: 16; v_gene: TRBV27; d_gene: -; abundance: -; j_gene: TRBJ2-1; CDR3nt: TGTGCCAGCAGTCTGGGACCGATGCGGGACTACAATGAGCAGTTCTTC; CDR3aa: CASSLGPMRDYNEQFF
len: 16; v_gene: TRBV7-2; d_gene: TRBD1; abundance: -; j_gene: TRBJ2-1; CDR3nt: TGTGCCAGCAGCTTAACCATGACAGGGACCTACAATGAGCAGTTCTTC; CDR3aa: CASSLTMTGTYNEQFF
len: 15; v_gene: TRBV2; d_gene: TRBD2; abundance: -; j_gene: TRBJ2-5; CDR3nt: TGTGCCAGCACCGCAGGACTAGCGGGAGGAGCAACCCAGTACTTC; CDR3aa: CASTAGLAGGATQYF
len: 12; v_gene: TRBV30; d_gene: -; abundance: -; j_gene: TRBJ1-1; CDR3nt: TGTGCCTGGAGTGACGGGAACACTGAAGCTTTCTTT; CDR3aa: CAWSDGNTEAFF
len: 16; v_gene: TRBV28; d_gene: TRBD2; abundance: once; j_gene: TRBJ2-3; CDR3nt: TGTGCCAGCAGTTTTCATCGAGCGGGAGGGCAGGATACGCAGTATTTT; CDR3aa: CASSFHRAGGQDTQYF
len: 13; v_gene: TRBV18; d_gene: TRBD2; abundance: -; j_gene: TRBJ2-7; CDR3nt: TGTGCCAGCTCACCACGCGGGGGCTACGAGCAGTACTTC; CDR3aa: CASSPRGGYEQYF
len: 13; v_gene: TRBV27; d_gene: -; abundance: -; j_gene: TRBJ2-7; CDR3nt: TGTGCCAGCATCCCAACCGGGGGCTACGAGCAGTACTTC; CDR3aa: CASIPTGGYEQYF
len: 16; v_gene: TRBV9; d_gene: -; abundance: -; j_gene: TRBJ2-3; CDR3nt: TGTGCCAGCAGCACCCGGGACACCTTCCCCACAGATACGCAGTATTTT; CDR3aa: CASSTRDTFPTDTQYF
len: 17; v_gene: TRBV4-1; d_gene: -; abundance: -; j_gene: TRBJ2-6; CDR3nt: TGCGCCAGCAGCCAGTCAGGATACGCCTCTGGGGCCAACGTCCTGACTTTC; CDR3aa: CASSQSGYASGANVLTF
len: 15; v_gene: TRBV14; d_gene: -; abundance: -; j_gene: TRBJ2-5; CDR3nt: TGTGCCAGCAGCCAAGATGTGGTAGCGCGAGAGACCCAGTACTTC; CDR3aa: CASSQDVVARETQYF
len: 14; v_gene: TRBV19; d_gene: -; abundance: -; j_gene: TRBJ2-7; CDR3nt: TGTGCCAGTAGTATAGAGATCGGGTCCTACGAGCAGTACTTC; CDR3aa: CASSIEIGSYEQYF
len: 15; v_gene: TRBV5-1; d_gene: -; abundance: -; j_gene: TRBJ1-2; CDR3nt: TGCGCCAGCAGCCGTCTACAGGGTGCCGACTATGGCTACACCTTC; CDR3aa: CASSRLQGADYGYTF
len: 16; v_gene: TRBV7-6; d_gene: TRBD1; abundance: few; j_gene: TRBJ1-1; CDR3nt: TGTGCCAGCAGCTCCCGGCTGACAGGGGTGAACACTGAAGCTTTCTTT; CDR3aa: CASSSRLTGVNTEAFF
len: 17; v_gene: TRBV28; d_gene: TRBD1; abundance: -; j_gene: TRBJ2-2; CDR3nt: TGTGCCAGCAGTTTTATAATCGGCGCAGGGGGAACCGGGGAGCTGTTTTTT; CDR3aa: CASSFIIGAGGTGELFF
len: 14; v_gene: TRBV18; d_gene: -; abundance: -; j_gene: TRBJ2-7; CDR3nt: TGTGCCAGCTCACCATCCACAGCCACCTACGAGCAGTACTTC; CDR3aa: CASSPSTATYEQYF
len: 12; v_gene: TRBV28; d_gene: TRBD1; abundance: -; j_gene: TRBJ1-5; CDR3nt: TGTGCCAGCGACAGGGCCCATCAGCCCCAGCATTTT; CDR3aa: CASDRAHQPQHF
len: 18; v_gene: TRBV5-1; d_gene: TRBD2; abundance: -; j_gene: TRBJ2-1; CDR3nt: TGCGCCAGCAGCTTGAGCGGGGGGGGCCCGAGCTCCTACAATGAGCAGTTCTTC; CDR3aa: CASSLSGGGPSSYNEQFF
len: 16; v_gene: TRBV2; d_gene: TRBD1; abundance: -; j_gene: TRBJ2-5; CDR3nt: TGTGCCAGCAGTGATTTAAAGGGACAGGGCGTGGAGACCCAGTACTTC; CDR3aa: CASSDLKGQGVETQYF
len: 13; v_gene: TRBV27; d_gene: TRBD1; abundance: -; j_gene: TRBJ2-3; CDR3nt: TGTGCCAGTACTGGACAGGGACAATATACGCAGTATTTT; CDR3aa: CASTGQGQYTQYF
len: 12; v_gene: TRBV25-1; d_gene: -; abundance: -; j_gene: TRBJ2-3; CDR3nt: TGTGCCAGCAGTCCGCCGGGGGATACGCAGTATTTT; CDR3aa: CASSPPGDTQYF
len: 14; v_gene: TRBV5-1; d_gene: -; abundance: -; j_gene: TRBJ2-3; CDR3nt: TGCGCCAGCAGCTTTACCAAGTCGGAGGATACGCAGTATTTT; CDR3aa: CASSFTKSEDTQYF